This T cell receptor beta chain was documented in a study of blood T cell repertoires in COVID-19. Study summary: Specimens from acute and convalescent COVID-19 originated in the United States, Italy and Spain. From T cells, B-cell-depleted T cells, or PBMCs came the material, which was cDNA or gDNA.

The authors' processing: Researchers report that nucleated cell counts were estimated from reference gene primer amplification. Clones were read by immunoSEQ multiplex PCR, and TCRdb kept only the in-frame ones, dropping some. V and J calls and clone size are copied from that table; D and trimming were computed from the DNA. The sample carries about 210,000 clones, roughly nine tenths recorded once. Germline V gene lookup returns CDR1 SGHRS and CDR2 YFSETQ. The trim removed 4 bases at V and 5 bases at J, leaving 7 bases unmatched. This CDR3 contains 14 residues. The clonotype originates from a woman between 65 and 79 years old with acute or convalescent COVID-19. The specimen was peripheral blood. The chain employs TRBV5-1 and TRBJ2-5; 8 nucleotides agree with TRBD2. The CDR3 protein is CASSPPGLDETQYF. In nucleotides, the CDR3 is TGCGCCAGCAGCCCCCCGGGACTAGACGAGACCCAGTACTTC.